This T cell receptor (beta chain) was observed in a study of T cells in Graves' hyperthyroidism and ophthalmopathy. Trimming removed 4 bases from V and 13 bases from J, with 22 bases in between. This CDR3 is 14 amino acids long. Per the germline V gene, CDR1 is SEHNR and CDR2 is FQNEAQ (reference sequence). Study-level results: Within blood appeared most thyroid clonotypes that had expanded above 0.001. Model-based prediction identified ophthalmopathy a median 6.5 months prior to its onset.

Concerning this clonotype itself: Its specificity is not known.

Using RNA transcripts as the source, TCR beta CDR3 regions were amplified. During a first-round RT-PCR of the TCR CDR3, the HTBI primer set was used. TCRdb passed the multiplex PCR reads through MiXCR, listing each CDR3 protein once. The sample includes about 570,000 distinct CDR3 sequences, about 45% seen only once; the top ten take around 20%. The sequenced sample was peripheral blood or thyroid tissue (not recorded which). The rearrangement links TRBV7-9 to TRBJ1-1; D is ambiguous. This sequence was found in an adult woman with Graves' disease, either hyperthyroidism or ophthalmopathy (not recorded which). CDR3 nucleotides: TGTGCCAGCAGCTCCTCCTCGTCCGCCGGCGAGGGTTTCTTT. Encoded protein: CASSSSSSAGEGFF.